One sample yielded the 22 T cell receptor beta chains listed below, sequenced in a study of blood T cell repertoires in COVID-19. The data were produced by immunoSEQ multiplex PCR, yet TCRdb's version contains in-frame clones alone and is incomplete. The sample records fewer than 350,000 clones, about 85% being singletons. The sample consisted of PBMCs or T cells enriched from blood (not recorded which). All receptors derive from a woman in her 30s who had been exposed to COVID-19.

The V call is TRBV4-1, the J call TRBJ2-1; 14 nucleotides match TRBD2. This CDR3 comprises 19 residues. With V trimmed by 8 bases and J by 2 bases, 14 bases remained unmatched. Germline CDR1 reads MGHRA; CDR2 reads YSYEKL. The CDR3 DNA reads as TGCGCCAGCCTGAGTAGGGGAGTGACTAGCGGGGGGGCCTACAATGAGCAGTTCTTC. Its protein product is CASLSRGVTSGGAYNEQFF.

The chain joins TRBV5-1 to TRBJ1-5, with 7 nucleotides matching TRBD1. The germline gives CDR1 SGHRS, CDR2 YFSETQ. After removal of 1 base from V and 7 bases from J, the junction contained 8 bases not matched to a gene. This CDR3 spans 15 amino acids. CDR3 nucleotides: TGCGCCAGCAGCTTGCAAACAGGGGAAGGACAGCCCCAGCATTTT. This gives the protein CASSLQTGEGQPQHF. The variable domain in full, with the rest retrieved from reference TRBV5-1 and TRBJ1-5, is KAGVTQTPRYLIKTRGQQVTLSCSPISGHRSVSWYQQTPGQGLQFLFEYFSETQRNKGNFPGRFSGRQFSNSRSEMNVSTLELGDSALYLCASSLQTGEGQPQHFGDGTRLSIL.

V usage is TRBV4-2 and J usage is TRBJ2-1; 7 bases are a match to TRBD2. CDR1 LGHNA and CDR2 YNFKEQ come from the germline V gene. Trimming cost V 0 bases and J 0 bases; bases outside gene matches: 2. CDR3 length: 16 residues. DNA of the CDR3: TGTGCCAGCAGCCAAGAACCGGGGGGCTCCTACAATGAGCAGTTCTTC. Translating gives CASSQEPGGSYNEQFF.

This chain uses TRBV5-4 with TRBJ2-3, with a weak D call TRBD1 (6 bases). The CDR3 loop spans 15 amino acids. CDR1 and CDR2 from the germline V gene are SGHNT and YYREEE (reference sequence). Trimming took off 5 bases at V and 6 bases at J, with 19 bases between the two ends. The CDR3 DNA follows: TGTGCCAGCAGACGGCCAGGGGACCTAGCTGATACGCAGTATTTT. It codes for CASRRPGDLADTQYF.

This clone has only a few counts. In DNA form, the CDR3 reads TGCGCCAGCAGCGCGGGACTAGCGGGAGTTAGTACCGGGGAGCTGTTTTTT. Its translation is CASSAGLAGVSTGELFF. The V and J genes are TRBV5-1 and TRBJ2-2; 14 nucleotides align to TRBD2. The CDR3 sequence is 17 residues long. Germline V gene data show CDR1 as SGHRS and CDR2 as YFSETQ. V dropped 4 bases and J dropped 5; count of bases not matched to a gene: 7.

The chain couples TRBV3-1 (or the pseudogene TRBV3-2) to TRBJ2-5; 12 bases are shared with TRBD2. V dropped 1 base and J dropped 3; count of bases not matched to a gene: 9. Per the germline V gene, CDR1 is LGHDT and CDR2 is YNNKEL (reference sequence). The CDR3 is made up of 18 amino acids. CDR3 protein: CASSQVLASGGAEETQYF. As DNA, the CDR3 is TGTGCCAGCAGCCAAGTACTGGCTAGCGGGGGGGCTGAAGAGACCCAGTACTTC.

The rearrangement uses TRBV7-2 and TRBJ1-3; D is uncertain. Germline loops: CDR1 SGHTA, CDR2 FQGNSA. V dropped 4 bases and J dropped 3 bases, with 13 bases sitting between them. There are 15 residues in the CDR3. The CDR3 DNA reads TGTGCCAGCAGCTCTAATCCGGGGTATGGAAACACCATATATTTT. This encodes CASSSNPGYGNTIYF.

The gene calls are TRBV2 and TRBJ2-7; perhaps TRBD1 as D (6 bases). CDR3 length: 14 amino acids. V lost 7 bases and J 0 bases, leaving 13 bases between the germline ends. In germline, CDR1 is SNHLY, CDR2 FYNNEI. CDR3 in DNA: TGTGCCAGCATGGCCCAGGGGCCCTCCTACGAGCAGTACTTC. Translated, it gives CASMAQGPSYEQYF.

The chain uses TRBV3-1 (or the pseudogene TRBV3-2) and TRBJ2-5; perhaps TRBD2 as D (6 bases). Trimming shortened V by 4 bases and J by 2 bases, and 26 bases separated the two germline ends. CDR1 and CDR2 from the germline V gene are LGHDT and YNNKEL (reference sequence). This CDR3 has 19 residues. The CDR3 loop reads CASSPHPEDSGNRQETQYF. The CDR3 region has the DNA TGTGCCAGCAGCCCCCACCCGGAAGATAGCGGCAACCGACAAGAGACCCAGTACTTC.

The V gene is TRBV3-1 (or the pseudogene TRBV3-2), the J gene TRBJ2-7; TRBD1 aligns across 7 bases. Germline CDR1 is LGHDT and CDR2 is YNNKEL (reference sequence). CDR3 length equals 14 residues. The V and J ends lost 4 bases and 5 bases, in that order; junction bases with no gene match: 8. CDR3 DNA sequence: TGTGCCAGCAGCCCAACGACAGGGATCAACGAGCAGTACTTC. This encodes CASSPTTGINEQYF.

The V gene is TRBV30, the J gene TRBJ1-1; D perhaps matches TRBD1 (5 bases). Trimming shortened V by 4 bases and J by 10 bases, and 19 bases separated the two germline ends. Germline loops: CDR1 GTSNPN, CDR2 SVGIG (reference sequence). This CDR3 spans 13 amino acids. The CDR3: CAWTIIGRGGAFF. CDR3 DNA: TGTGCCTGGACCATTATAGGGCGGGGGGGAGCTTTCTTT. Full variable domain (remainder filled in from reference TRBV30 and TRBJ1-1): SQTIHQWPATLVQPVGSPLSLECTVEGTSNPNLYWYRQAAGRGLQLLFYSVGIGQISSEVPQNLSASRPQDRQFILSSKKLLLSDSGFYLCAWTIIGRGGAFFGQGTRLTVV.

The chain uses TRBV7-9 and TRBJ2-7; D may be TRBD2 (6 bases). This CDR3 comprises 17 residues. Deletions cut 5 bases from V and 2 bases from J, with 22 bases between. Per the germline V gene, CDR1 is SEHNR and CDR2 is FQNEAQ (reference sequence). CDR3 sequence reads: CASSHVRGRGATYEQYF. DNA of the CDR3: TGTGCCAGCAGCCACGTGCGGGGTCGCGGGGCGACCTACGAGCAGTACTTC.

The chain combines TRBV6-5 with TRBJ2-1; D might be TRBD2 (6 bases). With 6 bases removed from V and 2 bases from J, the gap between germline ends came to 8 bases. The CDR3 has 13 residues. Germline V gene lookup returns CDR1 MNHEY and CDR2 SVGAGI. As DNA, the CDR3 is TGTGCCAGCAGGACTAGTCCCTACAATGAGCAGTTCTTC. Translated: CASRTSPYNEQFF.

J is TRBJ1-4 and V is TRBV14; D not resolved. The CDR3 is 15 amino acids. Deletions cut 9 bases from V and 0 bases from J, with 14 bases between. The V gene's germline CDR1 is SGHDN and CDR2 FVKESK. The CDR3, as DNA: TGTGCCAGTCGTCCCGGAGTCGCAACTAATGAAAAACTGTTTTTT. Residues: CASRPGVATNEKLFF.

V is TRBV18 and J is TRBJ1-2; D is perhaps TRBD1 (5 bases). This CDR3 region has 17 residues. The V gene's germline CDR1 is KGHSH and CDR2 LQKENI. Between the trimmed V and J ends, which lost 0 bases and 2 bases, there was a span of 16 bases. The CDR3 DNA is TGTGCCAGCTCACCACCTCTTCAGGGAAGACAAAACTATGGCTACACCTTC. It encodes CASSPPLQGRQNYGYTF.

CDR3 loop: CASSADRGPSGYTF. The CDR3 coding sequence is TGTGCCAGCAGCGCCGACAGGGGGCCTTCTGGCTACACCTTC. The rearrangement uses TRBV6-4 and TRBJ1-2; 10 positions match TRBD1. The CDR3 is made up of 14 amino acids. Germline V gene data show CDR1 as MRHNA and CDR2 as SNTAGT. V was clipped by 6 bases and J by 7 bases; unmatched bases: 8.

The chain couples TRBV29-1 to TRBJ2-7; D possibly corresponds to TRBD2 (5 bases). From germline, CDR1 is SQVTM and CDR2 ANQGSEA. Trimming stripped 4 bases from V and 2 bases from J, with 15 bases between. The CDR3 covers 14 residues. The CDR3 DNA sequence: TGCAGCGTTGTGAAGGTAACTAGTACCTACGAGCAGTACTTC. It specifies CSVVKVTSTYEQYF.

V is TRBV5-4 and J is TRBJ2-2; TRBD2 aligns across 11 bases. After removal of 4 bases from V and 8 bases from J, the junction contained 10 bases not matched to a gene. The CDR3 is made up of 16 amino acids. Looked up from germline, CDR1 is SGHNT and CDR2 is YYREEE (reference sequence). The CDR3 DNA reads as TGTGCCAGCAGCCCCTGGGGGACTAGCGGTGGTGGGGAGCTGTTTTTT. It translates to CASSPWGTSGGGELFF.

The chain joins TRBV11-2 to TRBJ1-1, with D maybe TRBD1 (6 bases). Per germline, CDR1 SGHAT and CDR2 FQNNGV. Trimming stripped 0 bases from V and 5 bases from J, with 10 bases between. This CDR3 is built from 14 residues. CDR3 sequence reads: CASSLEGAGTEAFF. The CDR3 coding sequence is TGTGCCAGCAGCTTAGAGGGGGCCGGGACTGAAGCTTTCTTT.

V is TRBV19 and J is TRBJ2-3; a weak D match, TRBD2 (6 bases). V was shortened by 6 bases and J by 4 bases, with 11 bases between the two germline ends. The CDR3 runs 13 residues. Germline CDR1 is LNHDA and CDR2 is SQIVND (reference sequence). This CDR3 reads CASSLGGSDTQYF. CDR3 bases: TGTGCCAGTAGCCTTGGGGGGTCAGATACGCAGTATTTT.

This chain joins TRBV6-2 or TRBV6-3 and TRBJ1-6; D is unresolved. The V end was cut by 5 bases, the J end by 7 bases, with 9 bases between. CDR3 length: 13 residues. CDR1 and CDR2 (germline): MNHEY, SVGEGT. CDR3 amino acids: CASSNMENSPLHF. The CDR3, as DNA: TGTGCCAGCAGTAACATGGAGAATTCACCCCTCCACTTT.

Points on this clone: In the same sample, other DNA sequences code for this CDR3. This sequence joins TRBV27 and TRBJ1-5, with 7 positions matching TRBD1. Germline V CDR1 and CDR2: MNHEY, SMNVEV (reference sequence). The ends lost 4 bases at V and 3 bases at J; junction bases unmatched: 3. The CDR3 loop spans 14 amino acids. As DNA, the CDR3 is TGTGCCAGCAGTTCGGGACAGCCCAATCAGCCCCAGCATTTT. It codes for CASSSGQPNQPQHF.